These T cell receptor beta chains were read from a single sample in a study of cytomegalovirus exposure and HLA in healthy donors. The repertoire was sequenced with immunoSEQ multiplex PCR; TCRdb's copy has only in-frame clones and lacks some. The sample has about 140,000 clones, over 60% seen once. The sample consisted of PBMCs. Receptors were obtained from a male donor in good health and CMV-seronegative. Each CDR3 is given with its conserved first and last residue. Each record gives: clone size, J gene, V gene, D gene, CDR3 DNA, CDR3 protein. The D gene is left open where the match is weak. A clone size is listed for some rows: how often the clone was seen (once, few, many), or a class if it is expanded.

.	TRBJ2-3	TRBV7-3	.	TGTGCCAGCAGCTTAACGGGGGGGGGCAGCACAGATACGCAGTATTTT	CASSLTGGGSTDTQYF
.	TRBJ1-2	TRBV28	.	TGTGCCAGCAGCCCCACATCCCCGGGGGGCAACTATGGCCACACCTTC	CASSPTSPGGNYGHTF
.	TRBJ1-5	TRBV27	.	TGTGCCAGCAGACCGGGACAAACCAATCAGCCCCAGCATTTT	CASRPGQTNQPQHF
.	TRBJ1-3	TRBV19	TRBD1	TGTGCCAGTAGTATCAGGACAGGGGCCGGAAACACCATATATTTT	CASSIRTGAGNTIYF
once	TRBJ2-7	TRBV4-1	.	TGCGCCAGCAGCCAGGACAGAAACAACTACGAGCAGTACTTC	CASSQDRNNYEQYF
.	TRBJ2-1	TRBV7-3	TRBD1	TGTGCCAGCAGCTTCAATCGGGACAGTGCCTACAATGAGCAGTTCTTC	CASSFNRDSAYNEQFF
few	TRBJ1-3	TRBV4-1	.	TGCGCCAGCAGCCTCACCACGGGGAACAGGGTCTCTGGAAACACCATATATTTT	CASSLTTGNRVSGNTIYF
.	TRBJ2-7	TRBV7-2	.	TGTGCCAGCAGCGTCGGGACACAGTACGAGCAGTACTTC	CASSVGTQYEQYF
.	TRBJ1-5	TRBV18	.	TGTGCCAGCTCAGAAGGATTATACCGCAGGGGAGGCAATCAGCCCCAGCATTTT	CASSEGLYRRGGNQPQHF
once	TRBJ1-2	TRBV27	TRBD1	TGTGCCAGCAGTCCGGTCTCTCAACAGGGGGACTATGGCTACACCTTC	CASSPVSQQGDYGYTF
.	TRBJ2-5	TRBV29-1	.	TGCAGCGTTTCTACAGGGTTGGAGACCCAGTACTTC	CSVSTGLETQYF
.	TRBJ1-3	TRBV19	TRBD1	TGTGCCAGTAGTATCCAACAGGGGACTGGAAACACCATATATTTT	CASSIQQGTGNTIYF
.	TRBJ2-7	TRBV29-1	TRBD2	TGCAGCGCACTAGCGGACTACGAGCAGTACTTC	CSALADYEQYF
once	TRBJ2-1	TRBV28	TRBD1	TGTGCCAGCAGTTCCCCGGGACAGGGGAGGGGTGAGCAGTTCTTC	CASSSPGQGRGEQFF
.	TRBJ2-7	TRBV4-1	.	TGCGCCAGCAGTAGAGTATCGGGAAACGAGCAGTACTTC	CASSRVSGNEQYF
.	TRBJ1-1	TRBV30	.	TGTGCCTGGAGTCGAGGGGGAACTGAGGCTTTCTTT	CAWSRGGTEAFF
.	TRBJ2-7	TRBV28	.	TGTGCCAGCAGCCGTTCCTACGAGCAGTACTTC	CASSRSYEQYF